This is a list of T cell receptor beta chains from one sample in a study of blood T cell repertoires in COVID-19. Data came from immunoSEQ multiplex PCR; TCRdb stores just in-frame clones and leaves some out. This sample yields about 150,000 clones, of which over 75% are seen a single time; approximately 3% belongs to the top ten. Specimen: peripheral blood. Receptors originate from a woman aged 60-75 years with active COVID-19. Both conserved end residues are part of each CDR3. Fields, in order: J gene, D gene, clone size, V gene, CDR3 length, CDR3 protein, CDR3 DNA. A D gene is named only where the DNA matches it firmly. The size of a clone is reported for some rows only, either as once, few or many, or as a class for expanded clones.

J: TRBJ2-7
D: -
size: -
V: TRBV4-1
length: 21
CDR3: CASSQVLRRERGGQNGYEQYF
DNA: TGCGCCAGCAGCCAAGTATTAAGGCGGGAGAGAGGGGGGCAGAATGGCTACGAGCAGTACTTC

J: TRBJ1-2
D: -
size: few
V: TRBV6-5
length: 12
CDR3: CASKKLNYGYTF
DNA: TGTGCCAGCAAGAAACTTAACTATGGCTACACCTTC

J: TRBJ1-1
D: -
size: few
V: TRBV3-1/TRBV3-2
length: 15
CDR3: CASSHLGVSGTEAFF
DNA: TGTGCCAGCAGCCACTTAGGGGTTAGCGGCACTGAAGCTTTCTTT

J: TRBJ2-7
D: -
size: -
V: TRBV4-2
length: 14
CDR3: CASSQGNTDYEQYF
DNA: TGTGCCAGCAGCCAAGGAAATACTGACTACGAGCAGTACTTC

J: TRBJ2-7
D: -
size: -
V: TRBV12-3/TRBV12-4
length: 12
CDR3: CASSRPGGEQYF
DNA: TGTGCCAGCAGCCGTCCCGGGGGCGAGCAGTACTTC

J: TRBJ2-1
D: -
size: -
V: TRBV27
length: 11
CDR3: CASSFRGEQFF
DNA: TGTGCCAGCAGTTTTAGGGGTGAGCAGTTCTTC

J: TRBJ2-5
D: -
size: -
V: TRBV21-1
length: 18
CDR3: CASSSHRSPQGVGETQYF
DNA: TGTGCCAGCAGCTCCCATCGATCGCCTCAAGGGGTCGGGGAGACCCAGTACTTC

J: TRBJ1-4
D: -
size: -
V: TRBV28
length: 14
CDR3: CASSFGRVKEKLFF
DNA: TGTGCCAGCAGTTTCGGCAGGGTAAAAGAAAAACTGTTTTTT

J: TRBJ2-2
D: -
size: -
V: TRBV11-2
length: 17
CDR3: CASSLGWGQSNTGELFF
DNA: TGTGCCAGCAGCTTAGGATGGGGGCAGAGTAACACCGGGGAGCTGTTTTTT

J: TRBJ1-4
D: -
size: -
V: TRBV7-2
length: 15
CDR3: CASSPGVPYNEKLFF
DNA: TGTGCCAGCAGCCCAGGGGTCCCCTATAATGAAAAACTGTTTTTT

J: TRBJ2-7
D: -
size: few
V: TRBV2
length: 13
CDR3: CASLEAAAYEQYF
DNA: TGTGCCAGCCTGGAGGCGGCAGCCTACGAGCAGTACTTC

J: TRBJ1-2
D: TRBD1
size: -
V: TRBV6-5
length: 14
CDR3: CASIQPGGNYGYTF
DNA: TGTGCCAGCATTCAACCAGGGGGCAACTATGGCTACACCTTC

J: TRBJ2-1
D: TRBD1
size: -
V: TRBV6-2/TRBV6-3
length: 12
CDR3: CASSSPGQGQFF
DNA: TGTGCCAGCAGCTCGCCAGGACAGGGGCAGTTCTTC

J: TRBJ2-1
D: -
size: -
V: TRBV7-3
length: 11
CDR3: CASSQGGEQFF
DNA: TGTGCCAGCAGCCAGGGTGGTGAGCAGTTCTTC

J: TRBJ2-5
D: TRBD1
size: -
V: TRBV6-5
length: 14
CDR3: CASKKGQGRGTQYF
DNA: TGTGCCAGCAAGAAGGGACAGGGAAGAGGGACCCAGTACTTC

J: TRBJ2-7
D: TRBD1
size: once
V: TRBV4-1
length: 15
CDR3: CASSQGQGVIYEQYF
DNA: TGCGCCAGCAGCCAAGGTCAGGGGGTGATCTACGAGCAGTACTTC

J: TRBJ2-3
D: TRBD2
size: once
V: TRBV19
length: 16
CDR3: CASSIIPGLASDTQYF
DNA: TGTGCCAGTAGTATCATTCCGGGACTAGCGTCAGATACGCAGTATTTT

J: TRBJ1-2
D: TRBD1
size: once
V: TRBV6-2/TRBV6-3
length: 15
CDR3: CASSYSSGGDYGYTF
DNA: TGTGCCAGCAGTTACTCGTCAGGGGGCGACTATGGCTACACCTTC

J: TRBJ2-5
D: -
size: -
V: TRBV7-7
length: 15
CDR3: CASSRRGREEETQYF
DNA: TGTGCTAGCAGCCGTCGGGGCAGGGAGGAAGAGACCCAGTACTTC

J: TRBJ2-7
D: -
size: -
V: TRBV7-2
length: 15
CDR3: CASSYDSSSSYEQYF
DNA: TGTGCCAGCAGCTACGACAGCTCCTCCTCCTACGAGCAGTACTTC

J: TRBJ2-1
D: TRBD2
size: -
V: TRBV9
length: 16
CDR3: CASSVVASSGRDEQFF
DNA: TGTGCCAGCAGCGTAGTAGCGTCTAGCGGGAGGGATGAGCAGTTCTTC

J: TRBJ2-7
D: TRBD1
size: -
V: TRBV3-1/TRBV3-2
length: 13
CDR3: CASSHGSGGEQYF
DNA: TGTGCCAGCAGCCACGGGTCAGGGGGTGAGCAGTACTTC

J: TRBJ2-1
D: -
size: -
V: TRBV11-2
length: 17
CDR3: CASSLFASAASYNEQFF
DNA: TGTGCCAGCAGCTTATTTGCTAGCGCCGCGTCCTACAATGAGCAGTTCTTC

J: TRBJ1-5
D: -
size: once
V: TRBV12-3/TRBV12-4
length: 12
CDR3: CASGPSWGAQHF
DNA: TGTGCCAGCGGACCTTCCTGGGGGGCCCAGCATTTT

J: TRBJ2-7
D: TRBD1
size: -
V: TRBV28
length: 16
CDR3: CASSSRQGSRYYEQYF
DNA: TGTGCCAGCAGCTCAAGACAGGGAAGTAGGTATTACGAGCAGTACTTC

J: TRBJ2-5
D: TRBD1
size: -
V: TRBV9
length: 15
CDR3: CASSASGTAQETQYF
DNA: TGTGCCAGCAGCGCCTCCGGGACAGCCCAAGAGACCCAGTACTTC

J: TRBJ2-3
D: -
size: -
V: TRBV19
length: 12
CDR3: CASSTGGDTQYF
DNA: TGTGCCAGTAGTACAGGGGGGGATACGCAGTATTTT

J: TRBJ2-3
D: TRBD2
size: -
V: TRBV7-2
length: 17
CDR3: CASSLALAGTSTDTQYF
DNA: TGTGCCAGCAGCTTAGCCTTAGCGGGCACTAGCACAGATACGCAGTATTTT

J: TRBJ1-5
D: TRBD1
size: -
V: TRBV18
length: 16
CDR3: CASSPLGQGSNQPQHF
DNA: TGTGCCAGCTCACCATTGGGACAGGGTAGCAATCAGCCCCAGCATTTT

J: TRBJ2-7
D: TRBD1
size: -
V: TRBV5-6
length: 14
CDR3: CASTGQGGFYEQYF
DNA: TGTGCCAGCACCGGACAGGGCGGGTTTTACGAGCAGTACTTC

J: TRBJ2-1
D: -
size: -
V: TRBV5-8
length: 13
CDR3: CASSLPGYNEQFF
DNA: TGTGCCAGCAGCTTGCCAGGCTACAATGAGCAGTTCTTC